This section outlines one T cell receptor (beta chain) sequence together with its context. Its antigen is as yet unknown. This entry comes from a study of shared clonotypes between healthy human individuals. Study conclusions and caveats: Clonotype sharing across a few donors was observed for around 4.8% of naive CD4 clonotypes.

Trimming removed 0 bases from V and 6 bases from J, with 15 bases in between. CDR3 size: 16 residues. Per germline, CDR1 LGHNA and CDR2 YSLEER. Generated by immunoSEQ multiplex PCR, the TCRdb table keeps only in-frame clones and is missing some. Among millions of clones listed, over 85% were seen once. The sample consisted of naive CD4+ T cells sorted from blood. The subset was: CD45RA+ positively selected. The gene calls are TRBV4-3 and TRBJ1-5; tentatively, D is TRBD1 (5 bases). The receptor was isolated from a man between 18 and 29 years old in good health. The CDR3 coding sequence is TGCGCCAGCAGCCAAGATCTCGGGGCCGGTTCTCAGCCCCAGCATTTT. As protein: CASSQDLGAGSQPQHF.